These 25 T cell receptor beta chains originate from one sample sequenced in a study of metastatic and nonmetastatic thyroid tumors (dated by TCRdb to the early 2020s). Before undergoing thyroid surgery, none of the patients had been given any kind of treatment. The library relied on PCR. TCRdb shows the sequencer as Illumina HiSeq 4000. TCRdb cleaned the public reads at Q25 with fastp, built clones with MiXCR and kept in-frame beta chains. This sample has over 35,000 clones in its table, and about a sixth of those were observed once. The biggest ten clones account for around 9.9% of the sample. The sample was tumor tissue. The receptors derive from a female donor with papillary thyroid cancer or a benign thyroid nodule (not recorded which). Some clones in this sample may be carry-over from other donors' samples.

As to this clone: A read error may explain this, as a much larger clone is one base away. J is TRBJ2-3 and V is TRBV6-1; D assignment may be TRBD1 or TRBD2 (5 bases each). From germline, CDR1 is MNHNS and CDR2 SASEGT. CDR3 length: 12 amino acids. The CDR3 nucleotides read TGTGCCAGCGGGGACCTCACATATACGCAGTATTTT. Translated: CASGDLTYTQYF.

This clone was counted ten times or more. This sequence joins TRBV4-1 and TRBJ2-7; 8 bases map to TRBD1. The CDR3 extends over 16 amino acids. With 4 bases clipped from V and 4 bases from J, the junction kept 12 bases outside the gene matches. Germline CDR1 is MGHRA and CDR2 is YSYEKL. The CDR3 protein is CASSLIPGGRPYEQYF. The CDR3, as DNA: TGCGCCAGCAGCCTGATCCCAGGGGGCCGGCCTTACGAGCAGTACTTC.

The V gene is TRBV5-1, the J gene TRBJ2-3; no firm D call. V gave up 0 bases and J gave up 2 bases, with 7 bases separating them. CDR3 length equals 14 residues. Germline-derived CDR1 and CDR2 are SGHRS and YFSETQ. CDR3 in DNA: TGCGCCAGCAGCTTGGTGGGCTACACAGATACGCAGTATTTT. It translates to CASSLVGYTDTQYF.

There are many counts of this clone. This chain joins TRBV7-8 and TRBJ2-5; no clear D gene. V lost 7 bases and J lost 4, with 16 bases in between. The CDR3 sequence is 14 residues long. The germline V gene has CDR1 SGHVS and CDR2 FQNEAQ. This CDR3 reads CASTDWVSSETQYF. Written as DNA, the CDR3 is TGTGCCAGCACCGATTGGGTCTCATCAGAGACCCAGTACTTC.

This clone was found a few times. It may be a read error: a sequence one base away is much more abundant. The CDR3: CASRDSLAKKIQYF. DNA of the CDR3: TGTGCCAGCCGGGACAGTTTAGCCAAAAAAATTCAGTACTTC. The chain couples TRBV28 to TRBJ2-4, with TRBD1 matching 7 bases. CDR3 size: 14 residues. Germline CDR1 and CDR2: MDHEN and SYDVKM.

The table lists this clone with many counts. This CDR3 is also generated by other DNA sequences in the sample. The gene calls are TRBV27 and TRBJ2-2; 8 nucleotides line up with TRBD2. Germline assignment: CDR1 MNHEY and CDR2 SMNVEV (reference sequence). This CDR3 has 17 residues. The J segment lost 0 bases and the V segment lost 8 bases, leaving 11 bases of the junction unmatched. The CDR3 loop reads CASATLAGLPNTGELFF. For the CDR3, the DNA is TGTGCCAGCGCGACTCTAGCGGGCCTCCCGAACACCGGGGAGCTGTTTTTT.

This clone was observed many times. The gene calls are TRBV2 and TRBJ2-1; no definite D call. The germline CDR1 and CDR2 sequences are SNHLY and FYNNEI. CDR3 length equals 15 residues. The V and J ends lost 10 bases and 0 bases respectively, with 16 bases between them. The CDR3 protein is CATAVDLSSYNEQFF. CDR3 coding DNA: TGTGCCACCGCAGTTGACCTTAGCTCCTACAATGAGCAGTTCTTC. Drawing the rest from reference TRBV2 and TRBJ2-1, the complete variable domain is EPEVTQTPSHQVTQMGQEVILRCVPISNHLYFYWYRQILGQKVEFLVSFYNNEISEKSEIFDDQFSVERPDGSNFTLKIRSTKLEDSAMYFCATAVDLSSYNEQFFGPGTRLTVL.

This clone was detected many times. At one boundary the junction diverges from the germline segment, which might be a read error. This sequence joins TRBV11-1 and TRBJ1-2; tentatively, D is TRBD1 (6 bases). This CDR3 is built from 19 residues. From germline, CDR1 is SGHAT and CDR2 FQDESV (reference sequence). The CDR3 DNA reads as TGTGCCAGCAGCTTAGCGTCGGCAGGGGTTGACAATTCTAACTATGGCCACACCTTC. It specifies CASSLASAGVDNSNYGHTF.

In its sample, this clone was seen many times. CDR3 region: CASSQEVHSRNYGYTF. The CDR3 DNA sequence: TGTGCCAGCAGCCAAGAAGTCCACAGCCGTAACTATGGCTACACCTTC. This chain uses TRBV3-1 with TRBJ1-2, with D unclear. Germline V gives CDR1 LGHDT, CDR2 YNNKEL (reference sequence). This CDR3 region has 16 residues. V lost 0 bases, J lost 1 base, and 12 bases lay in between. The whole variable domain, remainder taken from reference TRBV3-1 and TRBJ1-2, is DTAVSQTPKYLVTQMGNDKSIKCEQNLGHDTMYWYKQDSKKFLKIMFSYNNKELIINETVPNRFSPKSPDKAHLNLHINSLELGDSAVYFCASSQEVHSRNYGYTFGSGTRLTVV.

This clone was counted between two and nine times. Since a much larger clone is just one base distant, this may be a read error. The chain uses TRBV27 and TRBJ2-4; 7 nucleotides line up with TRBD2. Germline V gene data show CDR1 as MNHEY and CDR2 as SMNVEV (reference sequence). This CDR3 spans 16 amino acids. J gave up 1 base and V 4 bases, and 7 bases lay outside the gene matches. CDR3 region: CASSSLGLGAKNIQYF. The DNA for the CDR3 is TGTGCCAGCAGTTCTTTAGGACTAGGGGCCAAAAACATTCAGTACTTC.

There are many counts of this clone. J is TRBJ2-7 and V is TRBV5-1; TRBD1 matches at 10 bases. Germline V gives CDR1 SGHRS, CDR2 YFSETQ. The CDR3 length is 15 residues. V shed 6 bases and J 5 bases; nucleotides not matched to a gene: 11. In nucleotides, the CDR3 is TGCGCCAGCACTGCACCCGACAGGGGGCAAGACGAGCAGTACTTC. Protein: CASTAPDRGQDEQYF.

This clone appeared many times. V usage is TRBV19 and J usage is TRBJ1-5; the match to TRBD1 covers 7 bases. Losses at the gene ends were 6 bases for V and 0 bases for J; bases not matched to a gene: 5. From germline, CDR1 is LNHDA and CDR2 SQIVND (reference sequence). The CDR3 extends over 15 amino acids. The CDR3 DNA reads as TGTGCCAGTAGCCGGGACAGCTTTAGCAATCAGCCCCAGCATTTT. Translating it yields CASSRDSFSNQPQHF. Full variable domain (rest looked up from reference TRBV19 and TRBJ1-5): DGGITQSPKYLFRKEGQNVTLSCEQNLNHDAMYWYRQDPGQGLRLIYYSQIVNDFQKGDIAEGYSVSREKKESFPLTVTSAQKNPTAFYLCASSRDSFSNQPQHFGDGTRLSIL.

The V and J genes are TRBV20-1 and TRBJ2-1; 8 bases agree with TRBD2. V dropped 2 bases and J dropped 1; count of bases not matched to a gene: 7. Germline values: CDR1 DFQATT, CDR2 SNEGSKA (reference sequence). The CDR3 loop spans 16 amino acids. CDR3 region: CSARTLAGRSYNEQFF. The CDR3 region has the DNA TGCAGTGCTAGAACCCTAGCGGGCCGATCCTACAATGAGCAGTTCTTC.

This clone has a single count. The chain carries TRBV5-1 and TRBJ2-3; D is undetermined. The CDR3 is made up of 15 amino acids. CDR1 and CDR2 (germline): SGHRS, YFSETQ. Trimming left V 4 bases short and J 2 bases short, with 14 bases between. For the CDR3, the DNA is TGCGCCAGCAGCATAAGCGTACTTGACACAGATACGCAGTATTTT. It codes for CASSISVLDTDTQYF.

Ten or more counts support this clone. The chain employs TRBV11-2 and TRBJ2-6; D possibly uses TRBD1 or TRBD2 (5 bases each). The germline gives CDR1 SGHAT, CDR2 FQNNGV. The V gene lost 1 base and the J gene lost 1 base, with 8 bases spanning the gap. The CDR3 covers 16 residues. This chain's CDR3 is CASSLGGGSGANVLTF. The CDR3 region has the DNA TGTGCCAGCAGCTTAGGTGGGGGATCTGGGGCCAACGTCCTGACTTTC. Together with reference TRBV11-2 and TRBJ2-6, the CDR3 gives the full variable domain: EAGVAQSPRYKIIEKRQSVAFWCNPISGHATLYWYQQILGQGPKLLIQFQNNGVVDDSQLPKDRFSAERLKGVDSTLKIQPAKLEDSAVYLCASSLGGGSGANVLTFGAGSRLTVL.

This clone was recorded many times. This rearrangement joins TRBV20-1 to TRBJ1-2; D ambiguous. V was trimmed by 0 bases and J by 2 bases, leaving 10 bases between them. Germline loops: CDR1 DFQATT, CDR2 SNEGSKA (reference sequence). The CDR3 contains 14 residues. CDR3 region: CSARDHKGNYGYTF. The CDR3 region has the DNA TGCAGTGCTAGAGATCATAAAGGCAACTATGGCTACACCTTC.

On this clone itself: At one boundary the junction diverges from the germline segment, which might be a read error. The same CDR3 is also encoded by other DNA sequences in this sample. CDR3 bases: TGTGCTAGCAGCTTAGCACCTCAGGGAGGCTATGGCTACACCTTC. Translation gives CASSLAPQGGYGYTF. This chain connects TRBV7-2 to TRBJ1-2; D possibly corresponds to TRBD1 (5 bases). CDR3 length: 15 amino acids. Germline CDR1 reads SGHTA; CDR2 reads FQGNSA.

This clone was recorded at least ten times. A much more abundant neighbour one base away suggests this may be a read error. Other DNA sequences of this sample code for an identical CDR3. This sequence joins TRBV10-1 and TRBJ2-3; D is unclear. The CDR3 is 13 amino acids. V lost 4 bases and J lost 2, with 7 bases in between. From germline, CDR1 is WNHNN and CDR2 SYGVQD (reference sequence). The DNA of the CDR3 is TGCGCCAGCAGTGCTCAGACCACAGATACGCAGTATTTT. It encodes CASSAQTTDTQYF.

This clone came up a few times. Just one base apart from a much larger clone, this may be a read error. The CDR3 DNA reads TGTGCCAGCAGCACAGGGGGACAGGGACTACCTGAAGCTTTCTTT. Protein: CASSTGGQGLPEAFF. V is TRBV28 and J is TRBJ1-1; 9 nucleotides align to TRBD1. This CDR3 is built from 15 residues. Germline V lookup: CDR1 MDHEN, CDR2 SYDVKM. V lost 6 bases, J lost 6 bases, and 11 bases stayed unmatched.

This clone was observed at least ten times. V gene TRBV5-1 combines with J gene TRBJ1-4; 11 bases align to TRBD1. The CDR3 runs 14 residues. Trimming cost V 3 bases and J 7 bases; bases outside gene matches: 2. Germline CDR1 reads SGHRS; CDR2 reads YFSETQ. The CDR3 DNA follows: TGCGCCAGCAGCTGGGACAGGGGGGGTGAAAAACTGTTTTTT. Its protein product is CASSWDRGGEKLFF.

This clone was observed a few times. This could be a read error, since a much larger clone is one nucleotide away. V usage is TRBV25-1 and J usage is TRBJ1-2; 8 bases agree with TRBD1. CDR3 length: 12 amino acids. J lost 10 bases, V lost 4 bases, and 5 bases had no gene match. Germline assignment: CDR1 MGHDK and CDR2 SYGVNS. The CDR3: CASSVHRGSYTF. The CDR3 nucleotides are TGTGCCAGCAGTGTCCACAGGGGGTCCTACACCTTC.

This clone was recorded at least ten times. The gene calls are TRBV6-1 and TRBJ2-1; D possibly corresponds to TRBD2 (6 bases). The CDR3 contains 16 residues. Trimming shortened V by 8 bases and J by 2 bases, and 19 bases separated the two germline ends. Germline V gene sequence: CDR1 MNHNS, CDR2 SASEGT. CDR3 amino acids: CASYDLGGTPYNEQFF. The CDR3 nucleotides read TGTGCCAGCTACGATCTTGGGGGGACTCCCTACAATGAGCAGTTCTTC.

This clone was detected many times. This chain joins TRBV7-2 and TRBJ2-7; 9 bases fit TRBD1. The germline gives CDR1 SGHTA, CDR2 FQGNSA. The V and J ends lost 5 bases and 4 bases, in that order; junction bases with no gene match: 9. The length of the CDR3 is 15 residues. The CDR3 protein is CASSRFTGQGYEQYF. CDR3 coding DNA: TGTGCCAGCAGCCGATTTACGGGACAGGGTTACGAGCAGTACTTC.

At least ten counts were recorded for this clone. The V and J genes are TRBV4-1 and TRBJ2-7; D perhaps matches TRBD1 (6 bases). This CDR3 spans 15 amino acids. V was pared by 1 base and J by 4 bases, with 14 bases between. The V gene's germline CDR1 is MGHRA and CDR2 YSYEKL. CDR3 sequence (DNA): TGCGCCAGCAGCCAAGTAGACAGGACTGCTTACGAGCAGTACTTC. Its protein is CASSQVDRTAYEQYF.

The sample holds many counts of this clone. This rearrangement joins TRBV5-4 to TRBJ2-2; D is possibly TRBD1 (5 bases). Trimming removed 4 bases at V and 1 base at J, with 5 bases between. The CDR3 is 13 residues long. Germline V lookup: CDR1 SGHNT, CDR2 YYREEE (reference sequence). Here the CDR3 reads CASSGQNTGELFF. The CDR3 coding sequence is TGTGCCAGCAGCGGACAGAACACCGGGGAGCTGTTTTTT. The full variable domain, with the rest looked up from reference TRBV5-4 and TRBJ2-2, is ETGVTQSPTHLIKTRGQQVTLRCSSQSGHNTVSWYQQALGQGPQFIFQYYREEENGRGNFPPRFSGLQFPNYSSELNVNALELDDSALYLCASSGQNTGELFFGEGSRLTVL.